This is a list of T cell receptor beta chains from one sample in a study of T cell repertoires in cytomegalovirus infection. TCRdb passed the reads through MiXCR, listing each CDR3 protein once. The data show fewer than 550,000 distinct CDR3 sequences, 15% to 20% seen once. Source material: CD8+ T cells from PBMCs. These receptors all come from a human donor in good health (CMV status not recorded). Some clones in this sample may be carry-over from other donors' samples. Each CDR3 is given with its conserved first and last residue. A D gene is named only where the DNA matches it firmly. Clone size is given for some rows only: seen once, a few or many times, or a class if the clone is expanded.

CDR3,DNA,length,size,V,J,D
CASSFEGGREQFF,TGTGCCAGCAGCTTCGAGGGAGGGCGGGAGCAGTTCTTC,13,.,TRBV5-4,TRBJ2-1,TRBD2
CASSTTYGYTF,TGTGCCAGCAGTACCACATATGGCTACACCTTC,11,.,TRBV28,TRBJ1-2,.
CATFFGEGWTEAFF,TGTGCCACCTTTTTTGGGGAGGGATGGACTGAAGCTTTCTTT,14,few,TRBV2,TRBJ1-1,.
CASSPRTGLVVYTF,TGTGCCAGTAGCCCCCGGACAGGTCTTGTTGTCTACACCTTC,14,.,TRBV19,TRBJ1-2,TRBD1
CASSLSPSRGIYF,TGTGCCAGCAGCTTATCTCCCTCTAGAGGCATATATTTT,13,.,TRBV7-9,TRBJ1-3,.
CASPPSGIGGEQFF,TGTGCCAGCCCTCCTAGCGGGATAGGAGGTGAGCAGTTCTTC,14,many,TRBV6-1,TRBJ2-1,TRBD2
CASSERTGFYTDTQYF,TGTGCCAGCAGTGAAAGGACAGGGTTTTACACAGATACGCAGTATTTT,16,many,TRBV6-1,TRBJ2-3,TRBD1
CASSQTAGTYNEQFF,TGTGCCAGCAGCCAGACAGCGGGGACCTACAATGAGCAGTTCTTC,15,.,TRBV7-3,TRBJ2-1,TRBD2
CASSPQGAGNTIYF,TGTGCCAGCAGCCCACAGGGGGCGGGAAACACCATATATTTT,14,few,TRBV5-4,TRBJ1-3,TRBD1
CASSLVASGSHEQYF,TGTGCCAGCAGCTTAGTAGCTAGCGGGAGTCACGAGCAGTACTTC,15,many,TRBV7-9,TRBJ2-7,TRBD2
CASSAGREDTSGTYEQYF,TGTGCCAGCAGCGCTGGGAGGGAGGACACTAGCGGAACCTACGAGCAGTACTTC,18,.,TRBV6-5,TRBJ2-7,TRBD2